These 18 T cell receptor beta chains share one sample of origin, sequenced in a study of T cells in Graves' hyperthyroidism and ophthalmopathy. TCR beta CDR3 sequences were amplified from RNA transcripts. The HTBI primer set drove a first-round RT-PCR of the TCR CDR3. TCRdb reprocessed the multiplex PCR reads with MiXCR, giving one entry per CDR3 protein. The sample lists about 680,000 distinct CDR3 sequences; about 35% were seen once. What was sequenced was blood. These receptors were obtained from a middle-aged woman with Graves' hyperthyroidism.

A remark on this clonotype: This may stem from a read error, because a much larger clone lies one nucleotide away. Because the CDR3 is missing its conserved closing phenylalanine or tryptophan, this is likely a read error. The V and J genes are TRBV7-8 and TRBJ2-7, with 8 bases lining up with TRBD2. This CDR3 is built from 14 residues. The germline V gene encodes CDR1 SGHVS and CDR2 FQNEAQ. The J segment lost 3 bases and the V segment lost 7 bases, leaving 8 bases of the junction unmatched. The CDR3 DNA is TGTGCCAGCAACCTCGGGAGGGCCGGCTACGAGCAGTACCTC. Its translation: CASNLGRAGYEQYL.

A single count supports this clonotype. This may arise from a read error, as a much more abundant clone is one base away. V usage is TRBV5-6 and J usage is TRBJ2-5; D tentatively reads TRBD1 or TRBD2 (5 bases each). The CDR3 is made up of 13 amino acids. Germline CDR1 SGHDT, CDR2 YYEEEE. Between the trimmed V and J ends, which lost 6 bases and 1 base, there was a span of 10 bases. The CDR3 protein is CASNRGIQETQYF. CDR3 bases: TGTGCCAGCAACCGGGGCATCCAAGAGACCCAGTACTTC.

V and J are TRBV6-6 and TRBJ2-5; 15 bases agree with TRBD2. With V trimmed by 2 bases and J by 0 bases, 7 bases remained unmatched. CDR1 and CDR2 (germline): MNHNY, SVGAGI (reference sequence). CDR3 length: 19 amino acids. CDR3 nucleotides: TGTGCCAGCAGTTACGGCGGGACTAGCGGGAGGACTTACCAAGAGACCCAGTACTTC. Protein: CASSYGGTSGRTYQETQYF.

This CDR3 reads CASSIMATGGNQPQHF. CDR3 nucleotides: TGTGCCAGTAGTATAATGGCGACAGGGGGAAATCAGCCCCAGCATTTT. The chain couples TRBV19 to TRBJ1-5; 9 bases fit TRBD1. Trimming removed 2 bases from V and 4 bases from J; junction bases left unmatched: 6. The CDR3 consists of 16 residues. Germline V gene sequence: CDR1 LNHDA, CDR2 SQIVND (reference sequence). Based on the CDR3 plus reference TRBV19 and TRBJ1-5, the full variable domain is DGGITQSPKYLFRKEGQNVTLSCEQNLNHDAMYWYRQDPGQGLRLIYYSQIVNDFQKGDIAEGYSVSREKKESFPLTVTSAQKNPTAFYLCASSIMATGGNQPQHFGDGTRLSIL.

This clonotype was seen repeatedly, ten times or more. This chain joins TRBV20-1 and TRBJ2-7; D ambiguous. V dropped 4 bases and J dropped 3 bases, with 13 bases sitting between them. The germline gives CDR1 DFQATT, CDR2 SNEGSKA (reference sequence). There are 13 residues in the CDR3. CDR3 DNA sequence: TGCAGTGCTAAGGTGCTATCGGACTACGAGCAGTACTTC. As protein: CSAKVLSDYEQYF.

This clonotype has more than one count but fewer than ten. This chain links TRBV25-1 with TRBJ2-2, with a tentative D call TRBD2 (6 bases). The CDR3 runs 13 residues. Trimming cost V 9 bases and J 5 bases, with 13 bases left between them. Germline CDR1 reads MGHDK; CDR2 reads SYGVNS. The CDR3 sequence is CASSLAPTGELFF. In DNA form, the CDR3 reads TGTGCCAGTAGTCTAGCGCCTACCGGGGAGCTGTTTTTT.

The table lists this clonotype with many counts. The gene calls are TRBV7-2 and TRBJ2-7; 7 bases agree with TRBD1. CDR1 is SGHTA and CDR2 is FQGNSA in the germline V gene. Trimming cost V 8 bases and J 0 bases; bases outside gene matches: 4. The CDR3 length is 13 residues. CDR3 loop: CASEGQSSYEQYF. The CDR3 DNA reads as TGTGCCAGCGAGGGACAGAGCTCCTACGAGCAGTACTTC.

V is TRBV10-3 and J is TRBJ2-3, with a weak D call TRBD1 (6 bases). This CDR3 spans 13 amino acids. The V end was cut by 11 bases, the J end by 4 bases, with 16 bases between. The germline CDR1 and CDR2 sequences are ENHRY and SYGVKD. DNA of the CDR3: TGTGCCGGTCAGGGGATTTACGCAGATACGCAGTATTTT. Its translation is CAGQGIYADTQYF.

The chain is built from TRBV7-9 and TRBJ2-7; D may be TRBD2 (6 bases). The V gene lost 11 bases and the J gene lost 3 bases, with 17 bases spanning the gap. The V gene's germline CDR1 is SEHNR and CDR2 FQNEAQ (reference sequence). The CDR3 runs 13 residues. CDR3 sequence: CAWSVWEVYEQYF. As DNA, the CDR3 is TGTGCCTGGAGTGTGTGGGAGGTCTACGAGCAGTACTTC.

The J gene is TRBJ1-1, the V gene TRBV29-1; 8 bases line up with TRBD1. The V and J ends lost 8 bases and 6 bases, in that order; junction bases with no gene match: 11. The CDR3 has 13 residues. In germline, CDR1 is SQVTM, CDR2 ANQGSEA. The CDR3 sequence is CSQEGQAGPEAFF. The DNA for the CDR3 is TGCAGCCAAGAGGGACAGGCCGGGCCTGAAGCTTTCTTT.

The chain employs TRBV13 and TRBJ1-2; 7 positions agree with TRBD1. Trimming at V came to 5 bases and at J to 4 bases, leaving 10 bases not matched to a gene. Per germline, CDR1 PRHDT and CDR2 FYEKMQ (reference sequence). The CDR3 consists of 15 residues. CDR3 coding DNA: TGTGCCAGCAGCCCAGACAGGGTTTCCGGCTATGGCTACACCTTC. This translates into CASSPDRVSGYGYTF.

This clonotype was seen many times. Here the CDR3 reads CASSLVGGQGEDGYTF. CDR3 nucleotides: TGTGCCAGCAGCTTAGTAGGCGGACAGGGAGAAGATGGCTACACCTTC. This chain uses TRBV7-9 with TRBJ1-2; 8 bases are shared with TRBD1. The CDR3 length is 16 residues. Germline CDR1 SEHNR, CDR2 FQNEAQ (reference sequence). Germline trimming cut 1 base from V and 6 bases from J; bases unmatched to any gene: 10.

This clonotype occurred many times. The rearrangement joins TRBV7-9 to TRBJ1-2; no firm D call. The CDR3 loop spans 13 amino acids. Germline V gives CDR1 SEHNR, CDR2 FQNEAQ (reference sequence). Between the trimmed V and J ends, which lost 1 base and 5 bases, there was a span of 8 bases. CDR3 in amino acids: CASSLVGRYGYTF. CDR3 nucleotide sequence: TGTGCCAGCAGCTTAGTAGGGAGATATGGCTACACCTTC.

This clonotype was counted between two and nine times. The chain couples TRBV7-9 to TRBJ2-3; D gene unclear. Germline values: CDR1 SEHNR, CDR2 FQNEAQ (reference sequence). Trimming removed 6 bases from V and 5 bases from J, with 9 bases in between. This CDR3 has 12 residues. The CDR3 sequence is CASSRVGDTQYF. CDR3 sequence (DNA): TGTGCCAGCAGTAGAGTGGGAGATACGCAGTATTTT.

The chain couples TRBV10-1 to TRBJ2-1, with 7 bases identical to TRBD2. The DNA end is more similar to TRBJ2-7, so the J call may be wrong. The CDR3 has 15 residues. Germline values: CDR1 WNHNN, CDR2 SYGVQD (reference sequence). In nucleotides, the CDR3 is TGCGCCAGCAGCGAGGGAGGGAGAATCGGCAATGAGCAGTACTTC. It specifies CASSEGGRIGNEQYF.

This clonotype appeared a few times. The chain joins TRBV19 to TRBJ1-6; 9 bases map to TRBD1. The CDR3 has 16 residues. Looked up from germline, CDR1 is LNHDA and CDR2 is SQIVND (reference sequence). Unmatched junction bases numbered 10, after V lost 4 bases and J lost 9 bases. The CDR3 region has the DNA TGTGCCAGTAGTACCAAAGACAGGGGGTGGGCTTCACCCCTCCACTTT. Protein product: CASSTKDRGWASPLHF.

This clonotype was detected many times. The chain is built from TRBV5-4 and TRBJ2-6; D is perhaps TRBD2 (6 bases). Trimming stripped 4 bases from V and 4 bases from J, with 9 bases between. CDR3 length: 14 residues. The V gene's germline CDR1 is SGHNT and CDR2 YYREEE (reference sequence). The CDR3, as DNA: TGTGCCAGCAGCCCGGGACTCGGGGCCAACGTCCTGACTTTC. It yields the protein CASSPGLGANVLTF.

The chain recombines TRBV19 with TRBJ1-2; TRBD1 aligns across 11 bases. The CDR3 covers 16 residues. Germline V gives CDR1 LNHDA, CDR2 SQIVND (reference sequence). V lost 3 bases to trimming and J lost 0 bases; unmatched junction nucleotides: 3. Here the CDR3 reads CASSMGQGGANYGYTF. Written as DNA, the CDR3 is TGTGCCAGTAGTATGGGACAGGGGGGAGCTAACTATGGCTACACCTTC.